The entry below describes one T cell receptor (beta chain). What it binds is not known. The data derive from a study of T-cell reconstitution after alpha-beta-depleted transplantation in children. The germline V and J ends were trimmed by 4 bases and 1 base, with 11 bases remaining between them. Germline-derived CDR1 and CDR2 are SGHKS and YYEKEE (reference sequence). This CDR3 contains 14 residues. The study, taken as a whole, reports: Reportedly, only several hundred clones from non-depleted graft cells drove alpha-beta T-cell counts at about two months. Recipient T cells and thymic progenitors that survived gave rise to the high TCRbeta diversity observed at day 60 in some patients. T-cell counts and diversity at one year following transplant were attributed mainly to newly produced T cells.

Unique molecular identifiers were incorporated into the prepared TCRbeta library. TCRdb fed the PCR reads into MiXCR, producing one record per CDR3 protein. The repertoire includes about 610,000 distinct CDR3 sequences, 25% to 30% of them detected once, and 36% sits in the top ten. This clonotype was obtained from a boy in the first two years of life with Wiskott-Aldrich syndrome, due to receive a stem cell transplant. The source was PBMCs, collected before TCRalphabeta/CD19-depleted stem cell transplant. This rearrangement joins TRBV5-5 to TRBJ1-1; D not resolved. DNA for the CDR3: TGTGCCAGCAGCCCCGGCAGCCAGAACACTGAAGCTTTCTTT. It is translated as CASSPGSQNTEAFF. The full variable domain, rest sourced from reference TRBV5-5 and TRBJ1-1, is DAGVTQSPTHLIKTRGQQVTLRCSPISGHKSVSWYQQVLGQGPQFIFQYYEKEERGRGNFPDRFSARQFPNYSSELNVNALLLGDSALYLCASSPGSQNTEAFFGQGTRLTVV.